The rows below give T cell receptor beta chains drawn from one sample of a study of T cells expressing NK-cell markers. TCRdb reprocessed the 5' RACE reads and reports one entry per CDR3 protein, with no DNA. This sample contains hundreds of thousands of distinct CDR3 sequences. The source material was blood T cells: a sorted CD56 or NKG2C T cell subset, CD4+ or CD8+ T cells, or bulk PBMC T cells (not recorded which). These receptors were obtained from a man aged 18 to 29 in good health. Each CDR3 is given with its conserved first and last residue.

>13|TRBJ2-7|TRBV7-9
CASSFWTDYEQYF
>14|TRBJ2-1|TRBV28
CASSSGGRYNEQFF
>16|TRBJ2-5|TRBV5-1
CASSPTSNWRGETQYF
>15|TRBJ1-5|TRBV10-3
CAISESEEVNQPQHF
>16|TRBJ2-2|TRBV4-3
CASSPPGGRITGELFF
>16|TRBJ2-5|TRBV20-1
CSAVGWTSGTKETQYF
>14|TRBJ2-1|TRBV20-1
CSASQLVRGHEQFF
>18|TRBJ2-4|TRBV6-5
CASSYSLTGGGSKNIQYF
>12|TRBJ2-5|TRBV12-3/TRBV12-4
CASSLNGWAQYF
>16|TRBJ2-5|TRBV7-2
CASSPQDIDRVETQYF
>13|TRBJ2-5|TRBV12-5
CASGSTSEETQYF
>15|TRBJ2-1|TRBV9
CASSVYERGDNEQFF
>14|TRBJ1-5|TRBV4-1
CASSQPGMNQPQHF
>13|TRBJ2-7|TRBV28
CASRRDISYEQYF
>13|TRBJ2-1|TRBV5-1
CASSDGAPSEQFF
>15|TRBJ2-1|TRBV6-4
CASSEDTGKADEQFF
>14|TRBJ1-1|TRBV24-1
CATSDVRDPSEAFF
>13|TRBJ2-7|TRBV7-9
CASSPPTAGEQYF
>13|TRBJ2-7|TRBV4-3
CASRPSGSNEQYF
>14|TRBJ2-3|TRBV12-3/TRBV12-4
CASIPPESTDTQYF
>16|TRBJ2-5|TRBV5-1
CASSLGPRTYQETQYF
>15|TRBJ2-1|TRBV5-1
CASSQRDRSYNEQFF
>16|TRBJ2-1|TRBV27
CASSLLGLAEYNEQFF
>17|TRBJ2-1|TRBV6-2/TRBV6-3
CASTYSQQLSSYNEQFF
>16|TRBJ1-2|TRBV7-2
CASSPAGSGANYGYTF
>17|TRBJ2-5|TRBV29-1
CSVGGWESTGKIETQYF
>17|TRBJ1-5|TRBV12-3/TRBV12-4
CASSLGLRTGANQPQHF
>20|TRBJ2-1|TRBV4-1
CASSQAPIAGGTKIDNEQFF
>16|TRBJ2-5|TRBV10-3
CAISEVAEKYQETQYF
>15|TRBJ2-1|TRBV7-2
CASSLTGTDVNEQFF
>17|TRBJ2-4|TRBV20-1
CSAQVLGRGSIRNIQYF
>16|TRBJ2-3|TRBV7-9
CASSLVPRQGADTQYF
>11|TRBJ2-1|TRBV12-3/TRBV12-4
CASSPSRKQFF
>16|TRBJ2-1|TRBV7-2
CASSSKPSTEYNEQFF
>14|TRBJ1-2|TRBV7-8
CATGVPGQADGYTF
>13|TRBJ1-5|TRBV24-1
CATRQTDNQPQHF
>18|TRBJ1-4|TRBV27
CASRRHGQGLATNEKLFF
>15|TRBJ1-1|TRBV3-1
CASSRSGGMNTEAFF